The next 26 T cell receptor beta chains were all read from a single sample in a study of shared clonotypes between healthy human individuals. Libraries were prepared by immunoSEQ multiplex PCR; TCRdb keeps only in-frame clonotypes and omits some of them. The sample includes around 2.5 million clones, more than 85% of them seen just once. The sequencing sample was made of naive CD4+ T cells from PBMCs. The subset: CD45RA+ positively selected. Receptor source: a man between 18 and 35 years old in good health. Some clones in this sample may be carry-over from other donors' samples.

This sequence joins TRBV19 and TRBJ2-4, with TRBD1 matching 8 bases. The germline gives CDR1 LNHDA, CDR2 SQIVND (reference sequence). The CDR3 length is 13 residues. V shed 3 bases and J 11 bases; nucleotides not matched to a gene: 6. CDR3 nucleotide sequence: TGTGCCAGTAGTATCGACGGACAGGGAGTTCAGTACTTC. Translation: CASSIDGQGVQYF. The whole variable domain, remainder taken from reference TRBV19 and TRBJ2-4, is DGGITQSPKYLFRKEGQNVTLSCEQNLNHDAMYWYRQDPGQGLRLIYYSQIVNDFQKGDIAEGYSVSREKKESFPLTVTSAQKNPTAFYLCASSIDGQGVQYFGAGTRLSVL.

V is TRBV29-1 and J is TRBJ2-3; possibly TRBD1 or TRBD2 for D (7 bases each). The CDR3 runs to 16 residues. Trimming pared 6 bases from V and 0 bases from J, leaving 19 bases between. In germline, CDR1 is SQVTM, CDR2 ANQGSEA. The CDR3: CSVGGATGLSTDTQYF. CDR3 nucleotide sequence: TGCAGCGTAGGGGGGGCGACAGGGCTTAGCACAGATACGCAGTATTTT.

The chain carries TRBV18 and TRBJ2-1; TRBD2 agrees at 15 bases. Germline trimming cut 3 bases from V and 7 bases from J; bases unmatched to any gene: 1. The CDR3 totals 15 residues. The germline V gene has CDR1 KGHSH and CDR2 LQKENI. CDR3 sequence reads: CASSPGTSGRNEQFF. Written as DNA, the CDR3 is TGTGCCAGCTCACCCGGGACTAGCGGGAGGAATGAGCAGTTCTTC.

CDR3 sequence (DNA): TGTGCCAGCACGACAGGGGTTGAAAAACTGTTTTTT. Its protein is CASTTGVEKLFF. The chain is built from TRBV18 and TRBJ1-4; 8 positions agree with TRBD1. The CDR3 spans 12 residues. CDR1 is KGHSH and CDR2 is LQKENI in the germline V gene. With V trimmed by 8 bases and J by 7 bases, 3 bases remained unmatched. Filled out from reference TRBV18 and TRBJ1-4, the complete variable domain reads NAGVMQNPRHLVRRRGQEARLRCSPMKGHSHVYWYRQLPEEGLKFMVYLQKENIIDESGMPKERFSAEFPKEGPSILRIQQVVRGDSAAYFCASTTGVEKLFFGSGTQLSVL.

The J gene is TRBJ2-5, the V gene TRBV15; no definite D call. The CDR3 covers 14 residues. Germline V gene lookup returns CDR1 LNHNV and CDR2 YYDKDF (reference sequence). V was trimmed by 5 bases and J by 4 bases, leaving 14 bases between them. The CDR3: CATSLLGQLETQYF. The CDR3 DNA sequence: TGTGCCACCAGCCTCCTTGGTCAGTTAGAGACCCAGTACTTC.

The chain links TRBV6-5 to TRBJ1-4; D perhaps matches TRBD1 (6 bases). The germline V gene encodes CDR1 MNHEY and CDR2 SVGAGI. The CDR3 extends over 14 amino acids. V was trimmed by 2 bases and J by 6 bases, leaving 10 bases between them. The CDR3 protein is CASSYREGDEKLFF. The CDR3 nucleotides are TGTGCCAGCAGTTACAGGGAGGGGGATGAAAAACTGTTTTTT.

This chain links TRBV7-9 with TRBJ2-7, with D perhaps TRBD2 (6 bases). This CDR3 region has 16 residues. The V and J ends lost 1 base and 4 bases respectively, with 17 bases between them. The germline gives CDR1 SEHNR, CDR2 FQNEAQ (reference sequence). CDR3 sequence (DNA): TGTGCCAGCAGCTTAGATCTGGGCAGCGGGCGGTACGAGCAGTACTTC. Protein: CASSLDLGSGRYEQYF.

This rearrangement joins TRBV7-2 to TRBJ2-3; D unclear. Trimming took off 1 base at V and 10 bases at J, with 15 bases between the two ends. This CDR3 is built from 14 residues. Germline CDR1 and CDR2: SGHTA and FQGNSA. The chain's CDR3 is CASSLGVTSSAQYF. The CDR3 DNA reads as TGTGCCAGCAGCTTAGGGGTTACATCGAGTGCGCAGTATTTT.

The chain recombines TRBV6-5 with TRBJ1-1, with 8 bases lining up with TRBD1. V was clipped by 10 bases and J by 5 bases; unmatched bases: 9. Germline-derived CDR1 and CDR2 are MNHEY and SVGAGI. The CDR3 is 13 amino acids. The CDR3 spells CATPDREKTEAFF. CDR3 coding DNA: TGTGCCACCCCGGACAGGGAGAAAACTGAAGCTTTCTTT.

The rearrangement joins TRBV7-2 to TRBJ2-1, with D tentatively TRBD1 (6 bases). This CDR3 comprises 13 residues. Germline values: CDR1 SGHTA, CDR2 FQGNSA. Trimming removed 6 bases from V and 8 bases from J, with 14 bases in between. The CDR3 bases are TGTGCCAGCAGTTTACAGGGTAGTGATGAGCAGTTCTTC. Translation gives CASSLQGSDEQFF.

Here the CDR3 reads CASSLWGQGIFQPQHF. As DNA, the CDR3 is TGTGCCAGCAGCTTGTGGGGACAGGGGATTTTTCAGCCCCAGCATTTT. The chain joins TRBV5-8 to TRBJ1-5; 10 bases align to TRBD1. This CDR3 is built from 16 residues. V was clipped by 1 base and J by 6 bases; unmatched bases: 7. CDR1 is SGHTS, CDR2 YDEGEE, per germline.

The CDR3 spells CASSQRIAGLTDTQYF. The CDR3, as DNA: TGCGCCAGCAGCCAACGGATAGCGGGCCTCACAGATACGCAGTATTTT. V and J are TRBV4-3 and TRBJ2-3; TRBD2 aligns across 7 bases. The J segment lost 2 bases and the V segment lost 2 bases, leaving 7 bases of the junction unmatched. Germline CDR1 and CDR2: LGHNA and YSLEER. The CDR3 is 16 amino acids.

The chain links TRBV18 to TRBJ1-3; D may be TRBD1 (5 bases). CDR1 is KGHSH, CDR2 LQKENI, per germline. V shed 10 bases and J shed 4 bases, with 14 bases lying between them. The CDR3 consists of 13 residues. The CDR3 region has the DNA TGTGCCACCTCCAGGGATACAGGAAACACCATATATTTT. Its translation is CATSRDTGNTIYF.

CDR3 nucleotide sequence: TGTGCCAGCAGTTTAGGGTTCAGCTCCTACGAGCAGTACTTC. Translation gives CASSLGFSSYEQYF. The chain couples TRBV28 to TRBJ2-7; D uncertain. There are 14 residues in the CDR3. Germline V gene data show CDR1 as MDHEN and CDR2 as SYDVKM. The V gene lost 2 bases and the J gene lost 0 bases, with 8 bases spanning the gap.

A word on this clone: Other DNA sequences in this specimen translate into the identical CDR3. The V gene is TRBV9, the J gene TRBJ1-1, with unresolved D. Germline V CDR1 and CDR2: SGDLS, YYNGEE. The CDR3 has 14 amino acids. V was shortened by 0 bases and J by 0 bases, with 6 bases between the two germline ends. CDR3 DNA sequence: TGTGCCAGCAGCGTAGATCCGATGAACACTGAAGCTTTCTTT. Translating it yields CASSVDPMNTEAFF.

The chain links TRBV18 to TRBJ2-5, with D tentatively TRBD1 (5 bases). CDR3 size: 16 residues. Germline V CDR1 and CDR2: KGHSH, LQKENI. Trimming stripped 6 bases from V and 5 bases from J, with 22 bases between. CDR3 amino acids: CASSSPFQGDGETQYF. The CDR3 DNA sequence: TGTGCCAGCTCGTCTCCTTTTCAGGGTGACGGGGAGACCCAGTACTTC.

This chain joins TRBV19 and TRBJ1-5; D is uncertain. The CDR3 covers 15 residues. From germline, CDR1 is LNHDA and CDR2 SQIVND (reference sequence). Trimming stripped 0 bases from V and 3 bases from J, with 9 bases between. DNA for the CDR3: TGTGCCAGTAGTATAGATGGAGGGCCCAATCAGCCCCAGCATTTT. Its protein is CASSIDGGPNQPQHF.

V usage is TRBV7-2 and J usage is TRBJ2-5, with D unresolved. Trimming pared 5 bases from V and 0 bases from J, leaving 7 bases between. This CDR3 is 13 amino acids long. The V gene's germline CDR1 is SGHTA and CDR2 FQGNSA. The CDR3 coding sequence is TGTGCCAGCAGCCCCCGGGACCAAGAGACCCAGTACTTC. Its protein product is CASSPRDQETQYF.

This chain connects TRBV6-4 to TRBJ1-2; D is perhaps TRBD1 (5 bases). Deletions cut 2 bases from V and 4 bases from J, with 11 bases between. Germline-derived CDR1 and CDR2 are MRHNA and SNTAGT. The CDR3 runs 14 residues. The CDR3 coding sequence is TGTGCCAGCAGTGACACGGCCAGGGCCTATGGCTACACCTTC. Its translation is CASSDTARAYGYTF.

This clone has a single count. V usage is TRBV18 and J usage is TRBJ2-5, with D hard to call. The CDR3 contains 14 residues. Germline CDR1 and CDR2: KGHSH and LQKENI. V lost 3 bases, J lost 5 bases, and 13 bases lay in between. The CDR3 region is CASSPSPSQETQYF. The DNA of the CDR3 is TGTGCCAGCTCACCTAGCCCATCTCAGGAGACCCAGTACTTC.

The CDR3 loop is CASTKTGLGGPREQYF. In nucleotides, the CDR3 is TGTGCCAGCACAAAGACAGGGCTCGGGGGCCCGCGAGAGCAGTACTTC. The chain joins TRBV28 to TRBJ2-7, with D perhaps TRBD1 (7 bases). Germline V gene data show CDR1 as MDHEN and CDR2 as SYDVKM. The CDR3 loop spans 16 amino acids. Trimming removed 7 bases from V and 7 bases from J, with 26 bases in between.

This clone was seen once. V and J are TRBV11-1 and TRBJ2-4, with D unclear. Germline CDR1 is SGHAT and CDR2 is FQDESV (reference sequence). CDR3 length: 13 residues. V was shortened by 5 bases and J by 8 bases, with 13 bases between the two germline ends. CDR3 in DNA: TGTGCCAGCAGCGGCCCTTCCGCGGACATTCAGTACTTC. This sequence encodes CASSGPSADIQYF.

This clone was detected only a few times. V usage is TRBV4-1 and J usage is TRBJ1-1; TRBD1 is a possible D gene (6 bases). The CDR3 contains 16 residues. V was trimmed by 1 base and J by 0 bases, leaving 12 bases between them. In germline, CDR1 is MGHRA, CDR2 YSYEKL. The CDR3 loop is CASSQGLGGLNTEAFF. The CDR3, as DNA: TGCGCCAGCAGCCAAGGTTTAGGGGGATTGAACACTGAAGCTTTCTTT.

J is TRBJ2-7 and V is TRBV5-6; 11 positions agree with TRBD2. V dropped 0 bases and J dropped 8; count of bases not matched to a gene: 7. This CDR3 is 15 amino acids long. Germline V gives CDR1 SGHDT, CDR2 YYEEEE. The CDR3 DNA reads TGTGCCAGCAGCTTGGCCTCTAGCGGGAGGTCTCAGCAGTACTTC. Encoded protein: CASSLASSGRSQQYF.

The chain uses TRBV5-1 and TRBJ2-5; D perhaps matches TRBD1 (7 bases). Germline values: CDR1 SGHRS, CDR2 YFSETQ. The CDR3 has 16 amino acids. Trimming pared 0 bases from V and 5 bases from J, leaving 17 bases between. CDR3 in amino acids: CASSLDAGGSWETQYF. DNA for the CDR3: TGCGCCAGCAGCTTGGACGCAGGGGGGAGTTGGGAGACCCAGTACTTC.

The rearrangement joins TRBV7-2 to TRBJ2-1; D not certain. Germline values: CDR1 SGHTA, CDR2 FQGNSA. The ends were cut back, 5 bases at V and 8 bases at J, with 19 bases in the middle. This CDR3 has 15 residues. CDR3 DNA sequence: TGTGCCAGCAGCCTTGCGCCCAACCTTTTCGATGAGCAGTTCTTC. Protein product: CASSLAPNLFDEQFF.